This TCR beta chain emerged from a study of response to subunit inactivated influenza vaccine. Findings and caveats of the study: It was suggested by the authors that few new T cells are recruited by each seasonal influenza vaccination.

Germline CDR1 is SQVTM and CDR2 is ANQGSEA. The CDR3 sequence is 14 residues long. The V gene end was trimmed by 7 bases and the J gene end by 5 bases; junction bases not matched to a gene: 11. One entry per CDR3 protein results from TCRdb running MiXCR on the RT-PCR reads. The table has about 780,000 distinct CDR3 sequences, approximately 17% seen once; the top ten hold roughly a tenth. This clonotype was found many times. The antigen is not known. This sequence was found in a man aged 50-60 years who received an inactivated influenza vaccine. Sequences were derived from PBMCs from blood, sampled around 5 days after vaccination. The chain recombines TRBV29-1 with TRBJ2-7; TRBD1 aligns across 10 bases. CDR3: CSAGGGTGAHEQYF. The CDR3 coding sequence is TGCAGCGCCGGGGGGGGGACAGGGGCGCACGAGCAGTACTTC.